Below, 22 T cell receptor beta chains from the same sample are listed, as sequenced in a study of blood T cell repertoires in COVID-19. TCRdb's table, derived via immunoSEQ multiplex PCR, lists solely in-frame clones and lacks some. The table includes 130,000 to 150,000 clones, roughly 80% detected once. Sequenced: peripheral blood. The source of these receptors is a man aged 65-85 years who had recovered from COVID-19.

The rearrangement joins TRBV6-5 to TRBJ1-4, with TRBD1 as a possible D gene (5 bases). Trimming took off 6 bases at V and 4 bases at J, with 9 bases between the two ends. CDR3 length: 13 residues. The germline V gene encodes CDR1 MNHEY and CDR2 SVGAGI. This chain's CDR3 is CASRRDSNEKLFF. The CDR3 DNA follows: TGTGCCAGCAGAAGAGACAGTAATGAAAAACTGTTTTTT.

The CDR3 DNA sequence: TGTGCCAGCAGCTTGTCAGGGACCTACGAGCAGTACTTC. The encoded protein is CASSLSGTYEQYF. The rearrangement uses TRBV5-4 and TRBJ2-7; weak D call: TRBD1 (5 bases). Germline values: CDR1 SGHNT, CDR2 YYREEE (reference sequence). Trimming pared 1 base from V and 2 bases from J, leaving 7 bases between. The length of the CDR3 is 13 residues. The variable domain in full, with the rest retrieved from reference TRBV5-4 and TRBJ2-7, is ETGVTQSPTHLIKTRGQQVTLRCSSQSGHNTVSWYQQALGQGPQFIFQYYREEENGRGNFPPRFSGLQFPNYSSELNVNALELDDSALYLCASSLSGTYEQYFGPGTRLTVT.

The DNA for the CDR3 is TGTGCCAGCAGCTTCAACAGGGTGGATGAGCAGTTCTTC. This translates into CASSFNRVDEQFF. The chain joins TRBV5-5 to TRBJ2-1; weak D call: TRBD1 (6 bases). CDR1 SGHKS and CDR2 YYEKEE come from the germline V gene (reference sequence). V lost 2 bases, J lost 8 bases, and 11 bases lay in between. This CDR3 comprises 13 residues.

The J gene is TRBJ1-1, the V gene TRBV7-8; weak D call: TRBD1 (5 bases). V was trimmed by 5 bases and J by 2 bases, leaving 12 bases between them. CDR3 length: 14 residues. The germline V gene encodes CDR1 SGHVS and CDR2 FQNEAQ. The DNA for the CDR3 is TGTGCCAGCAGCCCCCGACAGAAAAACACTGAAGCTTTCTTT. Protein sequence: CASSPRQKNTEAFF.

The chain is built from TRBV5-4 and TRBJ2-3; 12 positions match TRBD2. Germline assignment: CDR1 SGHNT and CDR2 YYREEE (reference sequence). J gave up 5 bases and V 5 bases, and 6 bases lay outside the gene matches. CDR3 length: 15 residues. CDR3 sequence reads: CASRDPGLAGDTQYF. CDR3 bases: TGTGCCAGCAGAGATCCGGGACTAGCGGGAGATACGCAGTATTTT.

The chain links TRBV5-8 to TRBJ2-5, with a tentative D call TRBD1 (6 bases). Trimming took off 1 base at V and 3 bases at J, with 13 bases between the two ends. This CDR3 spans 15 amino acids. The germline V gene has CDR1 SGHTS and CDR2 YDEGEE. The CDR3 DNA sequence: TGTGCCAGCAGCTTGAGGGGACAAATAAAAGAGACCCAGTACTTC. Its translation is CASSLRGQIKETQYF. The full variable domain, its missing parts supplied by reference TRBV5-8 and TRBJ2-5, is EAGVTQSPTHLIKTRGQQATLRCSPISGHTSVYWYQQALGLGLQFLLWYDEGEERNRGNFPPRFSGRQFPNYSSELNVNALELEDSALYLCASSLRGQIKETQYFGPGTRLLVL.

In this sample, this clone turned up a few times. The chain recombines TRBV6-2 or TRBV6-3 with TRBJ2-3; no definite D call. The germline V gene encodes CDR1 MNHEY and CDR2 SVGEGT. CDR3 size: 15 residues. V was clipped by 4 bases and J by 3 bases, with 14 bases between them. The CDR3 loop is CASSFWARETDTQYF. In DNA form, the CDR3 reads TGTGCCAGCAGTTTTTGGGCCCGAGAAACAGATACGCAGTATTTT.

To note about this clone: Other DNA sequences from this sample encode an identical CDR3 as well. V is TRBV30 and J is TRBJ1-5; D perhaps matches TRBD1 (6 bases). CDR3 length equals 15 residues. V was pared by 2 bases and J by 2 bases, with 13 bases between. The germline V gene has CDR1 GTSNPN and CDR2 SVGIG (reference sequence). CDR3 sequence: CAWSYREGGNQPQHF. The DNA of the CDR3 is TGTGCCTGGAGTTACAGGGAAGGCGGCAATCAGCCCCAGCATTTT.

On this clone: A read error may explain this, as a much larger clone is one base away. Other DNA sequences in the sample encode the same CDR3. V and J are TRBV14 and TRBJ2-2; no firm D call. The CDR3 is 14 residues long. CDR1 and CDR2 from the germline V gene are SGHDN and FVKESK. V lost 3 bases to trimming and J lost 1 base, with 6 bases between them. The CDR3 region is CASSQYGNTGELFF. CDR3 nucleotide sequence: TGTGCCAGCAGCCAGTACGGGAACACCGGGGAGCTGTTTTTT. Using reference TRBV14 and TRBJ2-2 for the parts outside the CDR3, the full variable domain is EAGVTQFPSHSVIEKGQTVTLRCDPISGHDNLYWYRRVMGKEIKFLLHFVKESKQDESGMPNNRFLAERTGGTYSTLKVQPAELEDSGVYFCASSQYGNTGELFFGEGSRLTVL.

The chain recombines TRBV7-2 with TRBJ2-7; TRBD1 might be the D (5 bases). The V end lost 5 bases, the J end lost 0 bases, and 17 bases lay between the germline ends. The germline CDR1 and CDR2 sequences are SGHTA and FQGNSA. CDR3 length: 16 residues. CDR3 nucleotides: TGTGCCAGCAGCGCCGCCTGGCCAGGGAACTCCTACGAGCAGTACTTC. It codes for CASSAAWPGNSYEQYF.

This chain uses TRBV19 with TRBJ2-7, with TRBD2 as a possible D gene (6 bases). This CDR3 has 16 amino acids. Germline CDR1 reads LNHDA; CDR2 reads SQIVND (reference sequence). Trimming shortened V by 3 bases and J by 3 bases, and 18 bases separated the two germline ends. The CDR3 protein is CASSILHNSGNYEQYF. CDR3 nucleotide sequence: TGTGCCAGTAGTATCCTGCATAATAGCGGAAACTACGAGCAGTACTTC.

J is TRBJ2-1 and V is TRBV15; no reliable D call. Trimming took off 3 bases at V and 10 bases at J, with 13 bases between the two ends. Germline lookup yields CDR1 LNHNV and CDR2 YYDKDF (reference sequence). The CDR3 is 13 amino acids. CDR3 nucleotide sequence: TGTGCCACCAGCAGGGGTGCCGAGCGAGAGCAGTTCTTC. Its protein is CATSRGAEREQFF. The variable domain in full, completed from reference TRBV15 and TRBJ2-1, reads DAMVIQNPRYQVTQFGKPVTLSCSQTLNHNVMYWYQQKSSQAPKLLFHYYDKDFNNEADTPDNFQSRRPNTSFCFLDIRSPGLGDTAMYLCATSRGAEREQFFGPGTRLTVL.

The sample holds one count of this clone. This chain connects TRBV7-2 to TRBJ1-2; D is perhaps TRBD1 (5 bases). CDR1 and CDR2 (germline): SGHTA, FQGNSA. Trimming took off 4 bases at V and 0 bases at J, with 15 bases between the two ends. The CDR3 is made up of 16 amino acids. The DNA of the CDR3 is TGTGCCAGCAGCTCATCCCCCAGGGAAGCTAACTATGGCTACACCTTC. It codes for CASSSSPREANYGYTF.

This clone was counted once. This chain connects TRBV30 to TRBJ2-1, with 8 bases identical to TRBD2. The CDR3 covers 17 residues. Germline values: CDR1 GTSNPN, CDR2 SVGIG (reference sequence). The ends lost 0 bases at V and 15 bases at J; junction bases unmatched: 22. In DNA, the CDR3 is TGTGCCTGGAGTGTAGATTTAGCGGGGCCCCCCTCGGGTATCCGGTTCTTC. Protein sequence: CAWSVDLAGPPSGIRFF.

The chain uses TRBV4-1 and TRBJ2-3; TRBD2 matches 10 bases. Losses at the gene ends were 1 base for V and 0 bases for J; bases not matched to a gene: 7. The CDR3 sequence is 18 residues long. Germline V CDR1 and CDR2: MGHRA, YSYEKL. The CDR3 region is CASSQVVIAGGSTDTQYF. The CDR3 DNA sequence: TGCGCCAGCAGCCAAGTCGTAATAGCGGGAGGTAGCACAGATACGCAGTATTTT.

The chain combines TRBV10-2 with TRBJ2-5; D not certain. Germline-derived CDR1 and CDR2 are WSHSY and SAAADI. Trimming cost V 5 bases and J 3 bases, with 7 bases left between them. The CDR3 has 12 amino acids. CDR3 DNA: TGCGCCAGCAGTACCACGGAAGAGACCCAGTACTTC. It codes for CASSTTEETQYF.

This clone has a count of ten or more. V gene TRBV5-6 combines with J gene TRBJ2-2, with D possibly matching TRBD2 (6 bases). There are 15 residues in the CDR3. Germline lookup yields CDR1 SGHDT and CDR2 YYEEEE. Trimming took off 0 bases at V and 0 bases at J, with 6 bases between the two ends. Here the CDR3 reads CASSLGLANTGELFF. The CDR3, as DNA: TGTGCCAGCAGCTTGGGACTAGCGAACACCGGGGAGCTGTTTTTT.

The chain links TRBV27 to TRBJ2-3; 11 bases align to TRBD2. CDR1 MNHEY and CDR2 SMNVEV come from the germline V gene (reference sequence). This CDR3 has 22 amino acids. The trim removed 0 bases at V and 1 base at J, leaving 18 bases unmatched. The CDR3: CASSLSVLAGEHWGTGTDTQYF. CDR3 in DNA: TGTGCCAGCAGTTTATCGGTACTAGCGGGAGAACACTGGGGAACTGGCACAGATACGCAGTATTTT.

This clone was picked up a small number of times. The chain has TRBV5-1 and TRBJ1-1, with TRBD1 as a possible D gene (5 bases). The germline V and J ends were trimmed by 0 bases and 7 bases, with 19 bases remaining between them. In germline, CDR1 is SGHRS, CDR2 YFSETQ. The CDR3 spans 16 residues. The CDR3 DNA sequence: TGCGCCAGCAGCTTGGAGCTCGGACAAGTACCCGGTGAAGCTTTCTTT. As protein: CASSLELGQVPGEAFF.

This clone appeared a single time. The CDR3 DNA is TGCGCCAGCACCGGCTCTGGAAACACCATATATTTT. Translation gives CASTGSGNTIYF. V usage is TRBV5-1 and J usage is TRBJ1-3; D remains ambiguous. V shed 6 bases and J shed 0 bases, with 4 bases lying between them. The CDR3 runs to 12 residues. Per the germline V gene, CDR1 is SGHRS and CDR2 is YFSETQ.

The chain has TRBV4-2 and TRBJ2-7; 12 positions agree with TRBD2. Unmatched junction bases numbered 4, after V lost 1 base and J lost 3 bases. The CDR3 extends over 16 amino acids. Germline CDR1 is LGHNA and CDR2 is YNFKEQ. The CDR3 DNA sequence: TGTGCCAGCAGCCAAGGGGGACTAGCGGGCATCTACGAGCAGTACTTC. This translates into CASSQGGLAGIYEQYF.

This chain uses TRBV5-1 with TRBJ2-7; 11 nucleotides align to TRBD2. The CDR3 loop spans 14 amino acids. V gave up 4 bases and J gave up 2 bases; unmatched junction bases: 2. From germline, CDR1 is SGHRS and CDR2 YFSETQ. The chain's CDR3 is CASSGTSGPYEQYF. The CDR3, as DNA: TGCGCCAGCAGCGGGACTAGCGGACCCTACGAGCAGTACTTC.